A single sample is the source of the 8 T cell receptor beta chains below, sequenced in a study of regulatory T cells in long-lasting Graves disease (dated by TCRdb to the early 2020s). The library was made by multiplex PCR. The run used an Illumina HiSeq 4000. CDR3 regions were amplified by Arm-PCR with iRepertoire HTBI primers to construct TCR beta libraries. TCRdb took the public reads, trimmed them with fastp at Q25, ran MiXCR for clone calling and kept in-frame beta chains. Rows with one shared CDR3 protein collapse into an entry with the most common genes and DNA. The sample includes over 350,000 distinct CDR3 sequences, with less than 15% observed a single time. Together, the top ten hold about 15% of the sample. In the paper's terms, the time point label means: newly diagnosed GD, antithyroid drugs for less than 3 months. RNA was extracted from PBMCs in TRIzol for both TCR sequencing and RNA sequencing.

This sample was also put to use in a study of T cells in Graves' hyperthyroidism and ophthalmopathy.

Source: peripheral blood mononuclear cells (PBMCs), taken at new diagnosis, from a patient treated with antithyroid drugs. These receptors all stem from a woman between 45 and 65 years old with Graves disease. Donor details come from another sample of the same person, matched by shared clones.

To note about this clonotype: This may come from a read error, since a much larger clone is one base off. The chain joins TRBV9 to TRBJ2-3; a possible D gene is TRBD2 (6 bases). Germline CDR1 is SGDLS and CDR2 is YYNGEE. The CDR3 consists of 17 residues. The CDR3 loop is CASSVAGRPAGLDEQSF. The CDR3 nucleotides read TGTGCCAGCAGCGTGGCGGGACGGCCCGCCGGGCTCGATGAGCAGTCCTTC.

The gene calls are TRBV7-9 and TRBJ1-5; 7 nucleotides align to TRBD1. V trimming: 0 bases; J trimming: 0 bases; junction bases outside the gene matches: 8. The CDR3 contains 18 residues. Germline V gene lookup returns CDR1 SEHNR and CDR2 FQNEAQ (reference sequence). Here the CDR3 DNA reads TGTGCCAGCAGCTTAGCCCCCGGCGGGACAGCTAGCAATCAGCCCCAGCATTTT. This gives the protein CASSLAPGGTASNQPQHF.

The CDR3 DNA reads as TGTGCCAGCAGGGAGACTAGTTCCGGGGAGCTGTTTTTT. This encodes CASRETSSGELFF. The V call is TRBV6-1, the J call TRBJ2-2; tentatively, D is TRBD2 (6 bases). This CDR3 region has 13 residues. V dropped 6 bases and J dropped 6 bases, with 11 bases sitting between them. The germline gives CDR1 MNHNS, CDR2 SASEGT.

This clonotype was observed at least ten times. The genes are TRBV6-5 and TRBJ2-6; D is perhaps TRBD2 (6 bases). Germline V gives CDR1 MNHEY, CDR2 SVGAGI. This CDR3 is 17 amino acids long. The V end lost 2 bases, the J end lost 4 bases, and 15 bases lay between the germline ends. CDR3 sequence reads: CASSYRGVLEGANVLTF. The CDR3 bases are TGTGCCAGCAGTTACCGCGGGGTCCTCGAGGGGGCCAACGTCCTGACTTTC.

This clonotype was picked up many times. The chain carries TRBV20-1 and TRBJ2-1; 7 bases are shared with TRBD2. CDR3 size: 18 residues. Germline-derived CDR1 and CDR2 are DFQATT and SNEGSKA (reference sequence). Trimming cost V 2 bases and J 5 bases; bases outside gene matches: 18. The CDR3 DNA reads TGCAGTGCTAGACTTCTAGCGGATCCTTACAGCCCCGACAATGAGCAGTTCTTC. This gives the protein CSARLLADPYSPDNEQFF.

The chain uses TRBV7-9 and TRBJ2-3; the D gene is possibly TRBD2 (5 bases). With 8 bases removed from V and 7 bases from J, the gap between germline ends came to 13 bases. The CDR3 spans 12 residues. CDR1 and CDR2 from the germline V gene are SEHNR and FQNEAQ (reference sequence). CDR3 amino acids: CASDGDRNTQYF. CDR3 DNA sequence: TGTGCCAGCGACGGGGATAGAAATACGCAGTATTTT.

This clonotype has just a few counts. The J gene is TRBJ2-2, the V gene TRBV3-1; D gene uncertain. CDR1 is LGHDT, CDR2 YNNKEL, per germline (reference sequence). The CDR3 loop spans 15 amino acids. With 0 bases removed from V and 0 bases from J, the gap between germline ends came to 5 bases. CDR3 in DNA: TGTGCCAGCAGCCAAGAAGGATCGAACACCGGGGAGCTGTTTTTT. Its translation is CASSQEGSNTGELFF.

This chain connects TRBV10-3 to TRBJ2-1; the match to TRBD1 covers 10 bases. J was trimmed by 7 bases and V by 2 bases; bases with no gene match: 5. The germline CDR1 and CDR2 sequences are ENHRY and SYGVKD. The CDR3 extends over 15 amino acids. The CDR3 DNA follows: TGTGCCATCAGTGAGGACAGGGGGCGCAGGAATGAGCAGTTCTTC. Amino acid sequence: CAISEDRGRRNEQFF.